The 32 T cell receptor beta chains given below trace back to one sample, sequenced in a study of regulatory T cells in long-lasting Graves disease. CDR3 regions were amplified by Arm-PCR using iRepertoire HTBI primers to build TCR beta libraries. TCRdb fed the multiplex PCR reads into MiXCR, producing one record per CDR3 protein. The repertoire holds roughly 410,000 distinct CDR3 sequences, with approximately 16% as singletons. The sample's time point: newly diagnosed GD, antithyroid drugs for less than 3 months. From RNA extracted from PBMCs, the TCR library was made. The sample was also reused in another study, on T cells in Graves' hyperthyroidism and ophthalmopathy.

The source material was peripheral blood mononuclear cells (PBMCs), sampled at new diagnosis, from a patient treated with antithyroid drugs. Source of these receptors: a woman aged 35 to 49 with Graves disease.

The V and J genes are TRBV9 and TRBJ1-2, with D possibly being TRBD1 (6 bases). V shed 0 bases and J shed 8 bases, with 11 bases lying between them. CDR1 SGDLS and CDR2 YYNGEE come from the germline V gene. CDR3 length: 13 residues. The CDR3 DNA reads TGTGCCAGCAGCGTAGAATTACAGGGCGGCTACACCTTC. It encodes CASSVELQGGYTF.

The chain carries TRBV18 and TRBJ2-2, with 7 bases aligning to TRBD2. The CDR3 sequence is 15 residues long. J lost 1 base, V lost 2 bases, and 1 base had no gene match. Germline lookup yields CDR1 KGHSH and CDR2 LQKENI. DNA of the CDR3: TGTGCCAGCTCACCAGGGACTAAGAACACCGGGGAGCTGTTTTTT. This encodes CASSPGTKNTGELFF.

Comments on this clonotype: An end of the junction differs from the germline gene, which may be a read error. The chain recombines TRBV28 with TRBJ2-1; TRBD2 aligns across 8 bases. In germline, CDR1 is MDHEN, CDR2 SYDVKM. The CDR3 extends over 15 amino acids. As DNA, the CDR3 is TGTGCCGGCAGTTGGGGACTAGTTAATTACAATGAGCAGTTCTTC. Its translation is CAGSWGLVNYNEQFF.

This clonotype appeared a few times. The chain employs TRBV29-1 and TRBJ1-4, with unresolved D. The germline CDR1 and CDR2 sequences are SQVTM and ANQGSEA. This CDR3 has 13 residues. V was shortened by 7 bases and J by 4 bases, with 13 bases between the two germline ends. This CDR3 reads CSAGASVNEKLFF. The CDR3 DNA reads TGCAGCGCCGGCGCGTCCGTTAATGAAAAACTGTTTTTT.

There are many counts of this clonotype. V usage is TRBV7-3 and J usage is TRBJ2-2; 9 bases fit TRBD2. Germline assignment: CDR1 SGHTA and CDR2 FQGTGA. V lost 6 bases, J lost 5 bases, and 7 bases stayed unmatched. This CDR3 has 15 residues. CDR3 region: CASRSGLADTGELFF. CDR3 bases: TGTGCCAGCAGGTCGGGACTAGCAGATACCGGGGAGCTGTTTTTT.

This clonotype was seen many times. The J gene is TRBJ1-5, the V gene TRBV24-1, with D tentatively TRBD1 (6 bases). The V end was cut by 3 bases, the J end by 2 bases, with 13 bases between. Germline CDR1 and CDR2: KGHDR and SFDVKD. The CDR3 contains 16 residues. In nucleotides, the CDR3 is TGTGCCACCAGTGATAACAGGGTAGGAGGCAATCAGCCCCAGCATTTT. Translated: CATSDNRVGGNQPQHF.

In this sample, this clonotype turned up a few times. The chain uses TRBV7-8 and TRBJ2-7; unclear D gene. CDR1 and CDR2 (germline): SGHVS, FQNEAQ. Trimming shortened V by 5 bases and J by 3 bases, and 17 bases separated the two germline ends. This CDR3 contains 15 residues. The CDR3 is CASSQTDEFDYEQYF. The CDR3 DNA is TGTGCCAGCAGCCAAACGGACGAGTTTGACTACGAGCAGTACTTC.

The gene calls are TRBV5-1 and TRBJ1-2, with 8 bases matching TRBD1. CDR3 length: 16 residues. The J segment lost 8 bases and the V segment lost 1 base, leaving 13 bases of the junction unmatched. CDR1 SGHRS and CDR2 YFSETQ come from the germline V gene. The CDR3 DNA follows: TGCGCCAGCAGCTTGTCGCCCGGACAGGGTGTACGCGGCTACACCTTC. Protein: CASSLSPGQGVRGYTF.

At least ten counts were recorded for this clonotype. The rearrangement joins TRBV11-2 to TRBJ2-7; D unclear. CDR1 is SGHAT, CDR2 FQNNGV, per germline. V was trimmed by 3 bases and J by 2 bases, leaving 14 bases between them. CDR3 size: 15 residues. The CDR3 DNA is TGTGCCAGCAGCTTTTCACCGGGTACTGCCTACGAGCAGTACTTC. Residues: CASSFSPGTAYEQYF.

The CDR3 reads CSVEGGGGESDTQYF. The CDR3 DNA reads as TGCAGCGTTGAAGGGGGTGGAGGGGAATCAGATACGCAGTATTTT. The genes are TRBV29-1 and TRBJ2-3; D is perhaps TRBD2 (6 bases). V lost 1 base and J 4 bases, leaving 15 bases between the germline ends. CDR3 size: 15 residues. Germline V gene data show CDR1 as SQVTM and CDR2 as ANQGSEA.

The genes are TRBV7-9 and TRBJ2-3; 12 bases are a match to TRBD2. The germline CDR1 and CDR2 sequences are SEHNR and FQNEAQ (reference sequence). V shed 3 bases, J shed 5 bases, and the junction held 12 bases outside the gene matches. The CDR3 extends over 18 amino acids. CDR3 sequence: CASSLWPRLAGVGDTQYF. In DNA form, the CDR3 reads TGTGCCAGCAGCTTGTGGCCTCGACTAGCGGGAGTAGGAGATACGCAGTATTTT.

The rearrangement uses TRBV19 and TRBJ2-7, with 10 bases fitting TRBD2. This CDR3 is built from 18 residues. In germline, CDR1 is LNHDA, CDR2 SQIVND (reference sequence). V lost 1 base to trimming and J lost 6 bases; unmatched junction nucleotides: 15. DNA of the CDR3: TGTGCCAGTAGTATAGGAAGTATCCGGCCTAGCGGGAGATTCGAGCAGTACTTC. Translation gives CASSIGSIRPSGRFEQYF.

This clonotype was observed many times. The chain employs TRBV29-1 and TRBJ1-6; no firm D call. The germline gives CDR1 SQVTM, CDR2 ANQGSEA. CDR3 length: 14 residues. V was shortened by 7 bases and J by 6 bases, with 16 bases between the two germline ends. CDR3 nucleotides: TGCAGCGCCCGTGGCGGAGGCCCTAATTCACCCCTCCACTTT. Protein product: CSARGGGPNSPLHF.

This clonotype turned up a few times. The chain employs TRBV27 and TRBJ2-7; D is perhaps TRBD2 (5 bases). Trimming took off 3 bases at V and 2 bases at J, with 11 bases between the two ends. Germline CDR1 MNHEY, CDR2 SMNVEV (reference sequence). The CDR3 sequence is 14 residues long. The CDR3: CASSFRGIPYEQYF. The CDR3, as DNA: TGTGCCAGCAGTTTTCGAGGGATCCCCTACGAGCAGTACTTC.

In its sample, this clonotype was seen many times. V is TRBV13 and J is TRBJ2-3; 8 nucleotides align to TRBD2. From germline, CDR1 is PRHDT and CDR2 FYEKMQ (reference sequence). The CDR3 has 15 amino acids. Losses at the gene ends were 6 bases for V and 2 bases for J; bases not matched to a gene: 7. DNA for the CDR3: TGTGCCAGCAGGGCACAGCGGGAGTTCACAGATACGCAGTATTTT. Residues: CASRAQREFTDTQYF.

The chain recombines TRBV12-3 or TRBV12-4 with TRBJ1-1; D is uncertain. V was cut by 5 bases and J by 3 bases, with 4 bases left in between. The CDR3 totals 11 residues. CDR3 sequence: CASSKDTEAFF. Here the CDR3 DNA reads TGTGCCAGCAGTAAAGACACTGAAGCTTTCTTT.

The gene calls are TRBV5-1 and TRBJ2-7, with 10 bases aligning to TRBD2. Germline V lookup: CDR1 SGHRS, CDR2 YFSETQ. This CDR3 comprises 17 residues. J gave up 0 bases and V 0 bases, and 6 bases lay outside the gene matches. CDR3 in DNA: TGCGCCAGCAGCTTGGCCGGACTAGCGGACCCCTCCTACGAGCAGTACTTC. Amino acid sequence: CASSLAGLADPSYEQYF.

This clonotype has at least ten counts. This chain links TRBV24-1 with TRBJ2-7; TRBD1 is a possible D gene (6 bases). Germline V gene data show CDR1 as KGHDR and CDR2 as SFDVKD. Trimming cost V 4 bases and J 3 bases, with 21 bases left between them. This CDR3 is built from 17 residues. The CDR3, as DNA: TGTGCCACCAGTGACGCAACGTCGGGACATTACCTCTACGAGCAGTACTTC. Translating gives CATSDATSGHYLYEQYF.

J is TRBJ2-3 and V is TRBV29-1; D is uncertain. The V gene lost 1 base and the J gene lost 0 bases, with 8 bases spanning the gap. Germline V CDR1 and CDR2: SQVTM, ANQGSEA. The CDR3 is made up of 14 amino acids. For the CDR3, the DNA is TGCAGCGTTGAAGTAAGCTCTAGCACAGATACGCAGTATTTT. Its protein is CSVEVSSSTDTQYF.

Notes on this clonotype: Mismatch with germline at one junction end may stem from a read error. CDR3 in DNA: TGTGCCTGGAGCCGAAGGACTGATGAGCAGCTCTTC. This translates into CAWSRRTDEQLF. The rearrangement links TRBV30 to TRBJ2-1; D might be TRBD2 (5 bases). Germline V gene lookup returns CDR1 GTSNPN and CDR2 SVGIG (reference sequence). The CDR3 is 12 residues long.

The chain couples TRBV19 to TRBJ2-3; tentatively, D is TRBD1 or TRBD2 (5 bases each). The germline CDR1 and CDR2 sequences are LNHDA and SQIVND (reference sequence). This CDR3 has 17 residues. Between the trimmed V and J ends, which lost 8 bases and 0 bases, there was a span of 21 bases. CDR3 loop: CASRDRPGPRSTDTQYF. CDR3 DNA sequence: TGTGCCAGTCGAGACAGACCGGGGCCTAGAAGCACAGATACGCAGTATTTT.

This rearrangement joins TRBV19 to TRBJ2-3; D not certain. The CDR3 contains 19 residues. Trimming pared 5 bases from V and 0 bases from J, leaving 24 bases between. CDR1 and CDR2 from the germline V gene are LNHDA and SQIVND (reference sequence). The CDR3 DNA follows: TGTGCCAGTAGTCCCGTTTTGTCTCAACTTGCTTATAGCACAGATACGCAGTATTTT. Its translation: CASSPVLSQLAYSTDTQYF.

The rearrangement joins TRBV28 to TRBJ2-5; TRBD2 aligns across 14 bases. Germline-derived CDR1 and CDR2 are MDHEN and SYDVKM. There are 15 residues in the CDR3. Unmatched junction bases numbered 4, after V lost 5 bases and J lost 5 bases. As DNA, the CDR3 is TGTGCCAGCAGTGAGGGACTAGCGGGAGTTGAGACCCAGTACTTC. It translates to CASSEGLAGVETQYF. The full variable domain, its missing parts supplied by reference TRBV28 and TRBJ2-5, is DVKVTQSSRYLVKRTGEKVFLECVQDMDHENMFWYRQDPGLGLRLIYFSYDVKMKEKGDIPEGYSVSREKKERFSLILESASTNQTSMYLCASSEGLAGVETQYFGPGTRLLVL.

The DNA for the CDR3 is TGTGCCAGTAAATTTCGGGCAGTAAACACCGGGGAGCTGTTTTTT. Amino acids: CASKFRAVNTGELFF. The J gene is TRBJ2-2, the V gene TRBV19; unclear D gene. The germline CDR1 and CDR2 sequences are LNHDA and SQIVND (reference sequence). There are 15 residues in the CDR3. V lost 7 bases to trimming and J lost 2 bases, with 14 bases between them. Based on the CDR3 plus reference TRBV19 and TRBJ2-2, the full variable domain is DGGITQSPKYLFRKEGQNVTLSCEQNLNHDAMYWYRQDPGQGLRLIYYSQIVNDFQKGDIAEGYSVSREKKESFPLTVTSAQKNPTAFYLCASKFRAVNTGELFFGEGSRLTVL.

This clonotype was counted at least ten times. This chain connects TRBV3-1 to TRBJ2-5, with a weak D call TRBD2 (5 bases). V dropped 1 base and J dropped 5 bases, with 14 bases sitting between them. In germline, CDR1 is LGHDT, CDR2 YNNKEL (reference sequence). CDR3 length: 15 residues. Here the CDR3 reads CASSQVQSPGETQYF. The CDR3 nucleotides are TGTGCCAGCAGCCAAGTTCAGTCCCCGGGGGAGACCCAGTACTTC.

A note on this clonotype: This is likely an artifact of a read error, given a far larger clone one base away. Here the CDR3 DNA reads TGTGCCAGCAGCCCGAGACTAGCGGGAACCTACAATGAGCAGTTCTTC. Protein sequence: CASSPRLAGTYNEQFF. The rearrangement uses TRBV7-3 and TRBJ2-1, with 11 bases aligning to TRBD2. Trimming took 5 bases from V and 2 from J; bases not matched to a gene: 5. This CDR3 spans 16 amino acids. CDR1 and CDR2 from the germline V gene are SGHTA and FQGTGA.

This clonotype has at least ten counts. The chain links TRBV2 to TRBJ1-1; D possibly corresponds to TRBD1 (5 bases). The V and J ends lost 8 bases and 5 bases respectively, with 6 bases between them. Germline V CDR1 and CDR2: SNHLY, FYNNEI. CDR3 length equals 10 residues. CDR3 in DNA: TGTGCCAGCGGGGGGACTGAAGCTTTCTTT. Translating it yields CASGGTEAFF.

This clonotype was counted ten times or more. CDR3 amino acids: CASSPGTSANEQFF. The CDR3 region has the DNA TGTGCCAGCAGCCCGGGAACTAGCGCCAATGAGCAGTTCTTC. The rearrangement joins TRBV28 to TRBJ2-1; 7 positions match TRBD2. CDR3 length: 14 amino acids. Germline CDR1 MDHEN, CDR2 SYDVKM. After removal of 6 bases from V and 6 bases from J, the junction contained 8 bases not matched to a gene.

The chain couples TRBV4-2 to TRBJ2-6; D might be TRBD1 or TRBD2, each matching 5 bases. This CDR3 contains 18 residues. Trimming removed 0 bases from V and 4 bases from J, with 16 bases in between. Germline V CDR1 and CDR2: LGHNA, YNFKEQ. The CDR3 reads CASSQEGTLNSGANVLTF. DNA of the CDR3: TGTGCCAGCAGCCAAGAAGGGACCCTCAATTCCGGGGCCAACGTCCTGACTTTC.

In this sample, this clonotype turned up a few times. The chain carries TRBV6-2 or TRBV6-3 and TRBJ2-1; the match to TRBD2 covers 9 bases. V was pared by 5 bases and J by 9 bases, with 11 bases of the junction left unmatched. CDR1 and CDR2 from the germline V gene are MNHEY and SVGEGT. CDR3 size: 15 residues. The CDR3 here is CASSEQLAGALEQFF. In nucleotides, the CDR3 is TGTGCCAGCAGTGAACAGTTAGCGGGAGCCCTTGAGCAGTTCTTC.

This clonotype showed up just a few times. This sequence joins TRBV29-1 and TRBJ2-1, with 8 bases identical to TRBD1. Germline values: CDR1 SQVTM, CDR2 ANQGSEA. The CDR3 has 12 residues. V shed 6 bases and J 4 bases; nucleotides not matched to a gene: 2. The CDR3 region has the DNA TGCAGCGTGGGACAGGTTTACAATGAGCAGTTCTTC. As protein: CSVGQVYNEQFF.

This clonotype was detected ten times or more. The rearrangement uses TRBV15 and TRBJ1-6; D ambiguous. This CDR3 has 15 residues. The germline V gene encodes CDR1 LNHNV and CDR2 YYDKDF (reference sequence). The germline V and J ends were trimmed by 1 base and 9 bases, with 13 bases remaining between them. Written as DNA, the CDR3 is TGTGCCACCAGCAGAGCCGGGAACGGCGGTTCACCCCTCCACTTT. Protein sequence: CATSRAGNGGSPLHF.